The rows below give T cell receptor beta chains drawn from one sample of a study of STAT5B mutations in CD4+ large granular lymphocyte leukemia. The assay was immunoSEQ multiplex PCR, and TCRdb's table has in-frame clones only and misses some. The data hold about 20,000 clones, with roughly 87% observed a single time. The sequencing sample was made of CD4+ T cells from blood buffy coats. Receptor source: a human donor in good health. The CDR3 runs from the conserved cysteine through the conserved F or W. The D gene is left open where the match is weak. Size is stated for part of the rows, as once, few or many counts, or as a class when the clone is expanded.

13	NA	TRBJ2-1	TRBV6-4	few	TGTGCCAGCCGGTCCCTCACGGACAATGAGCAGTTCTTC	CASRSLTDNEQFF
15	NA	TRBJ1-1	TRBV5-5	once	TGTGCCAGCAGCACCCACAGGGAACCGAACACTGAAGCTTTCTTT	CASSTHREPNTEAFF
15	NA	TRBJ2-1	TRBV5-4	NA	TGTGCCAGCAGCTTGCCCACAGGAGTTTACAATGAGCAGTTCTTC	CASSLPTGVYNEQFF
14	TRBD2	TRBJ2-3	TRBV7-7	NA	TGTGCCAGCAGCAAGGACGGGAGGTCAGATACGCAGTATTTT	CASSKDGRSDTQYF
14	TRBD1	TRBJ1-1	TRBV28	NA	TGTGCCAGCAGAGGACCACAGGGGAGCACTGAAGCTTTCTTT	CASRGPQGSTEAFF
15	TRBD1	TRBJ2-3	TRBV7-2	once	TGTGCCAGCAGCCCACAGGGGGCGAGCACAGATACGCAGTATTTT	CASSPQGASTDTQYF
15	NA	TRBJ1-5	TRBV5-1	once	TGCGCCAGCAGCTTGGAGGGGTTAGGCAATCAGCCCCAGCATTTT	CASSLEGLGNQPQHF
18	NA	TRBJ2-4	TRBV6-1	NA	TGTGCCAGCAGTGAAGGCGTCGGCCTGGGATTGGCCAAAAACATTCAGTACTTC	CASSEGVGLGLAKNIQYF
14	TRBD1	TRBJ1-5	TRBV7-9	few	TGTGCCAGCAGCATGACAGGGGGCGGGCAGCCCCAGCATTTT	CASSMTGGGQPQHF
17	NA	TRBJ2-2	TRBV27	once	TGTGCCAGCAGTTACGCAGGGCCCCTATATGGCACCGGGGAGCTGTTTTTT	CASSYAGPLYGTGELFF
14	NA	TRBJ1-1	TRBV28	NA	TGTGCCAGCAGTTCTACACCCGACCGTACTGAAGCTTTCTTT	CASSSTPDRTEAFF
15	TRBD1	TRBJ2-2	TRBV9	NA	TGTGCCAGCAGCGGGGACAGCCGCTACACCGGGGAGCTGTTTTTT	CASSGDSRYTGELFF
15	NA	TRBJ2-7	TRBV4-1	few	TGCGCCAGCAGCCAGGGAACGGGAGTATTCGGCGAGCAGTACTTC	CASSQGTGVFGEQYF
13	NA	TRBJ1-4	TRBV7-2	NA	TGTGCCAGCAGCTTAAATACTGTTGAAAAACTGTTTTTT	CASSLNTVEKLFF
13	NA	TRBJ1-6	TRBV7-2	NA	TGTGCCAGCAGCTCGGGGGGGGATTCACCCCTCCACTTT	CASSSGGDSPLHF
16	NA	TRBJ2-2	TRBV28	NA	TGTGCCAGCAGTTTATCGAGGATATCGAACACCGGGGAGCTGTTTTTT	CASSLSRISNTGELFF
17	TRBD2	TRBJ2-3	TRBV10-3	NA	TGTGCCATCAGTGAGAAGGGTGAGCGGGGGGGCTCAGATACGCAGTATTTT	CAISEKGERGGSDTQYF
15	NA	TRBJ1-2	TRBV19	few	TGTGCCAGTACGGGGACGGACCGTTTGGATTCAGGCTACACCTTC	CASTGTDRLDSGYTF
17	TRBD2	TRBJ2-3	TRBV19	NA	TGTGCCAGTAACACGGGGACTAGCGGTCACAGCACAGATACGCAGTATTTT	CASNTGTSGHSTDTQYF
16	NA	TRBJ2-2	TRBV7-9	NA	TGTGCCAGCAGCTTATACTCCTCCAGGGGTGGAGGGGAGCTGTTTTTT	CASSLYSSRGGGELFF
12	NA	TRBJ2-7	TRBV30	NA	TGTGCCTGGAGCGCCGCTAACTACGAGCAGTACTTC	CAWSAANYEQYF
15	NA	TRBJ2-1	TRBV30	NA	TGTGCCTGGAGAGGCCGGCCCTCCTCCTACAATGAGCAGTTCTTC	CAWRGRPSSYNEQFF